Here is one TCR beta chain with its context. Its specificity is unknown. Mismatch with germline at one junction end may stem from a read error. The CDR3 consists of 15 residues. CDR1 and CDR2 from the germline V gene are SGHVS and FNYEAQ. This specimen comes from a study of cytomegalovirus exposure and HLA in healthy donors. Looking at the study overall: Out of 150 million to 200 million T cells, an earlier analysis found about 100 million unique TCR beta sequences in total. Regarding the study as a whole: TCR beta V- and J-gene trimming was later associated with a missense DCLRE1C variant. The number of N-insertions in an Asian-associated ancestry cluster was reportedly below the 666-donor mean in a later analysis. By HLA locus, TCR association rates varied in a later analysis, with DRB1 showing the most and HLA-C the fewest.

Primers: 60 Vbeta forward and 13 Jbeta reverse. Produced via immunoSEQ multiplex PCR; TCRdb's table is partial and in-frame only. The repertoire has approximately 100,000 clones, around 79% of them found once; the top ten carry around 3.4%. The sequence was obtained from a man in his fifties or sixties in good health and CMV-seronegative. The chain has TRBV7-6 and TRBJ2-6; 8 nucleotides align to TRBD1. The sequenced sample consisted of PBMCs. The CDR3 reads CASGLQGAGANVLTF. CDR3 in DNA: TGTGCCAGCGGCTTACAGGGGGCTGGGGCCAACGTCCTGACTTTC.